Below are 30 T cell receptor beta chains sequenced from a single sample in a study of beta chain features in type 1 diabetes. Isolated RNA was reverse transcribed in full, so expressed TCRB transcripts were sequenced. The protocol was immunoSEQ multiplex PCR, while the TCRdb copy is restricted to in-frame clones and leaves out a portion. Here the sample spans 360,000 or so clones, about 18% being singletons. Material for sequencing was naive CD4+ T cells from blood. Every receptor here comes from a woman aged 18 to 35 in good health.

This clone has just a few counts. The gene calls are TRBV4-1 and TRBJ1-4, with TRBD1 matching 7 bases. CDR3 size: 15 residues. The germline CDR1 and CDR2 sequences are MGHRA and YSYEKL. With 1 base clipped from V and 4 bases from J, the junction kept 3 bases outside the gene matches. The CDR3 protein is CASSQAGQNNEKLFF. CDR3 nucleotide sequence: TGCGCCAGCAGCCAAGCGGGACAGAATAATGAAAAACTGTTTTTT.

This clone was seen more than once but under ten times. The chain is built from TRBV11-3 and TRBJ2-1, with TRBD2 identical over 11 bases. This CDR3 has 18 amino acids. V lost 4 bases, J lost 7 bases, and 15 bases stayed unmatched. The germline V gene has CDR1 SGHNT and CDR2 YENEEA. DNA of the CDR3: TGTGCCAGCAGCTCATGGGACTTACTAGCGGGAGAGGTAAATGAGCAGTTCTTC. Translating gives CASSSWDLLAGEVNEQFF.

The V and J genes are TRBV29-1 and TRBJ1-1, with D maybe TRBD1 (5 bases). The CDR3 consists of 12 residues. Germline V lookup: CDR1 SQVTM, CDR2 ANQGSEA. CDR3 coding DNA: TGCAGTTCCGGACACCCGAACACTGAAGCTTTCTTT. Its translation: CSSGHPNTEAFF.

This clone was counted a few times. CDR3 DNA sequence: TGTGCCTGGAGTGTACGAGATAGGAGGAATCAGCCCCAGCATTTT. Its translation: CAWSVRDRRNQPQHF. This chain joins TRBV30 and TRBJ1-5; no clear D. Germline V CDR1 and CDR2: GTSNPN, SVGIG (reference sequence). V was trimmed by 0 bases and J by 4 bases, leaving 13 bases between them. CDR3 size: 15 residues.

The DNA for the CDR3 is TGTGCCATCAGTGCAGAGACAGGAACTAATGAAAAACTGTTTTTT. Its translation is CAISAETGTNEKLFF. This chain joins TRBV10-3 and TRBJ1-4, with D possibly matching TRBD1 (6 bases). Trimming removed 4 bases at V and 1 base at J, with 10 bases between. The CDR3 spans 15 residues. Per germline, CDR1 ENHRY and CDR2 SYGVKD.

To note about this clone: Other DNA sequences from this sample encode an identical CDR3 as well. V usage is TRBV4-1 and J usage is TRBJ2-7; D may be TRBD1 (7 bases). V was pared by 0 bases and J by 3 bases, with 15 bases between. The V gene's germline CDR1 is MGHRA and CDR2 YSYEKL. The CDR3 has 16 amino acids. CDR3 DNA sequence: TGCGCCAGCAGCCAAGATAGGGCAGGGGGGAGCTACGAGCAGTACTTC. Its protein is CASSQDRAGGSYEQYF.

This clone was seen a few times. This sequence joins TRBV25-1 and TRBJ2-3; weak D call: TRBD1 (6 bases). This CDR3 is 14 amino acids long. Deletions cut 3 bases from V and 3 bases from J, with 10 bases between. Germline V gene data show CDR1 as MGHDK and CDR2 as SYGVNS. Here the CDR3 DNA reads TGTGCCAGCAGTGATACAGGGATGACAGATACGCAGTATTTT. It yields the protein CASSDTGMTDTQYF.

This clone was detected only once. The chain links TRBV4-2 to TRBJ1-1; D is unclear. V shed 0 bases and J shed 0 bases, with 14 bases lying between them. The CDR3 covers 17 residues. Germline V gene lookup returns CDR1 LGHNA and CDR2 YNFKEQ. The CDR3, as DNA: TGTGCCAGCAGCCAAGACTCGTCCAACAGACTGAACACTGAAGCTTTCTTT. It yields the protein CASSQDSSNRLNTEAFF.

Here the CDR3 reads CALNRDFSSYEQYF. In DNA form, the CDR3 reads TGTGCCTTAAACCGGGACTTTAGCTCCTACGAGCAGTACTTC. V and J are TRBV30 and TRBJ2-7, with a possible D match to TRBD2 (6 bases). The V gene's germline CDR1 is GTSNPN and CDR2 SVGIG (reference sequence). The CDR3 totals 14 residues. The ends were cut back, 7 bases at V and 0 bases at J, with 16 bases in the middle.

The rearrangement joins TRBV29-1 to TRBJ1-1, with a tentative D call TRBD1 (5 bases). V was pared by 0 bases and J by 1 base, with 12 bases between. The germline gives CDR1 SQVTM, CDR2 ANQGSEA. The CDR3 covers 15 residues. The CDR3 loop reads CSVEDRQGGNTEAFF. In DNA, the CDR3 is TGCAGCGTTGAAGATCGGCAGGGCGGGAACACTGAAGCTTTCTTT.

In its sample, this clone was seen a few times. The chain links TRBV9 to TRBJ2-1, with D possibly TRBD1 on 6 matching bases. Germline V gene lookup returns CDR1 SGDLS and CDR2 YYNGEE. Trimming left V 4 bases short and J 3 bases short, with 14 bases between. The CDR3 consists of 15 residues. The CDR3 coding sequence is TGTGCCAGCAGCATAGACCCACAGGGCTACAATGAGCAGTTCTTC. Translating it yields CASSIDPQGYNEQFF.

This clone was seen more than once but under ten times. The J gene is TRBJ1-2, the V gene TRBV21-1. TRBV21-1 is a known pseudogene. This CDR3 region has 15 residues. The CDR3 DNA follows: TGTGCCAGCAGCAAAGGGCCGACTGGAAACTATGGCTACACCTTC. Translation: CASSKGPTGNYGYTF.

In this sample, this clone turned up a few times. The chain carries TRBV2 and TRBJ1-5, with TRBD1 identical over 7 bases. CDR1 SNHLY and CDR2 FYNNEI come from the germline V gene. The junction had 5 bases not matched to a gene; V was cut back by 4 bases and J by 2 bases. CDR3 length: 15 residues. CDR3 in DNA: TGTGCCAGCAGTGCCGACAGGGAGGGCAATCAGCCCCAGCATTTT. As protein: CASSADREGNQPQHF.

CDR3 loop: CASSGGKETQYF. The CDR3 DNA sequence: TGTGCCAGCTCGGGGGGTAAAGAGACCCAGTACTTC. The gene calls are TRBV6-5 and TRBJ2-5, with 7 bases fitting TRBD2. This CDR3 has 12 amino acids. J was trimmed by 3 bases and V by 8 bases; bases with no gene match: 3. Germline V gives CDR1 MNHEY, CDR2 SVGAGI.

The rearrangement links TRBV6-5 to TRBJ2-3; TRBD1 aligns across 12 bases. The CDR3 has 16 residues. V lost 4 bases and J lost 6; bases outside the gene matches: 8. CDR1 and CDR2 from the germline V gene are MNHEY and SVGAGI. CDR3 loop: CASSSVGQGAWDTQYF. CDR3 nucleotide sequence: TGTGCCAGCAGTTCGGTGGGACAGGGGGCTTGGGATACGCAGTATTTT.

J is TRBJ2-1 and V is TRBV29-1; TRBD1 matches at 7 bases. The germline V gene has CDR1 SQVTM and CDR2 ANQGSEA. Unmatched junction bases numbered 12, after V lost 7 bases and J lost 9 bases. CDR3 length: 13 residues. CDR3 nucleotide sequence: TGCAGCGGGTATACAGGGGATTGGGCTGAGCAGTTCTTC. The encoded protein is CSGYTGDWAEQFF.

The J gene is TRBJ1-1, the V gene TRBV27; the match to TRBD1 covers 7 bases. This CDR3 has 16 amino acids. Germline V gene sequence: CDR1 MNHEY, CDR2 SMNVEV (reference sequence). J gave up 0 bases and V 5 bases, and 9 bases lay outside the gene matches. In DNA, the CDR3 is TGTGCCAGCAGTCCAACGACAGGGCACATGAACACTGAAGCTTTCTTT. The encoded protein is CASSPTTGHMNTEAFF.

There are a few counts of this clone. The chain employs TRBV30 and TRBJ2-5; tentative D call: TRBD1 (6 bases). In germline, CDR1 is GTSNPN, CDR2 SVGIG (reference sequence). This CDR3 has 16 residues. V lost 3 bases and J lost 0, with 17 bases in between. The CDR3 is CAWRQRGFGYQETQYF. CDR3 DNA sequence: TGTGCCTGGAGGCAAAGGGGGTTTGGGTACCAAGAGACCCAGTACTTC.

The J gene is TRBJ2-3, the V gene TRBV11-2; 12 bases are a match to TRBD2. CDR1 and CDR2 (germline): SGHAT, FQNNGV. The CDR3 totals 16 residues. With V trimmed by 5 bases and J by 2 bases, 5 bases remained unmatched. In DNA, the CDR3 is TGTGCCAGCAGCCGACTAGCGGGAGCGACCACAGATACGCAGTATTTT. This encodes CASSRLAGATTDTQYF.

This clone was observed a handful of times. The rearrangement uses TRBV5-7 and TRBJ1-3; D not resolved. TRBV5-7 is an ORF; its function is uncertain. The CDR3 extends over 15 amino acids. Trimming took off 4 bases at V and 0 bases at J, with 11 bases between the two ends. The CDR3 region is CASSRPGDSGNTIYF. CDR3 in DNA: TGTGCCAGCAGCCGCCCCGGGGACTCTGGAAACACCATATATTTT.

The V gene is TRBV5-1, the J gene TRBJ1-2; tentatively, D is TRBD1 (6 bases). The V end was cut by 0 bases, the J end by 5 bases, with 11 bases between. CDR1 is SGHRS and CDR2 is YFSETQ in the germline V gene. The CDR3 runs 14 residues. The CDR3 spells CASSLGDRTYGYTF. The DNA for the CDR3 is TGCGCCAGCAGCTTGGGCGACAGGACATATGGCTACACCTTC.

The chain carries TRBV29-1 and TRBJ1-2; possible D gene TRBD1, 6 bases. Trimming cost V 4 bases and J 6 bases, with 12 bases left between them. Germline CDR1 SQVTM, CDR2 ANQGSEA. The length of the CDR3 is 12 residues. The CDR3 region is CSVVGGAHGYTF. The CDR3 DNA is TGCAGCGTTGTTGGGGGGGCGCATGGCTACACCTTC.

The chain employs TRBV15 and TRBJ2-7; 16 bases are shared with TRBD2. The trim removed 0 bases at V and 5 bases at J, leaving 16 bases unmatched. The CDR3 extends over 21 amino acids. Germline loops: CDR1 LNHNV, CDR2 YYDKDF (reference sequence). This chain's CDR3 is CATSRDSGTGTSGRGLDEQYF. The CDR3 nucleotides read TGTGCCACCAGCAGAGATTCAGGAACCGGGACTAGCGGGAGGGGTCTGGACGAGCAGTACTTC.

This clone has only a few counts. The genes are TRBV5-1 and TRBJ1-4; no definite D call. Germline CDR1 is SGHRS and CDR2 is YFSETQ. V shed 2 bases and J shed 6 bases, with 11 bases lying between them. The length of the CDR3 is 14 residues. The CDR3 DNA sequence: TGCGCCAGCAGCTTCAACGGGAGGGATGAAAAACTGTTTTTT. This sequence encodes CASSFNGRDEKLFF.

This clone was seen more than once but under ten times. At the DNA level, this CDR3 is encoded by other sequences in the same sample as well. The V call is TRBV7-2, the J call TRBJ2-5; D gene ambiguous. The germline V gene has CDR1 SGHTA and CDR2 FQGNSA. This CDR3 contains 13 residues. The ends were cut back, 2 bases at V and 5 bases at J, with 9 bases in the middle. The CDR3 coding sequence is TGTGCCAGCAGCTTAAGTTCAGGCGAGACCCAGTACTTC. Translation gives CASSLSSGETQYF.

The gene calls are TRBV7-9 and TRBJ2-1, with TRBD1 as a possible D gene (6 bases). Germline V lookup: CDR1 SEHNR, CDR2 FQNEAQ (reference sequence). Between the trimmed V and J ends, which lost 8 bases and 7 bases, there was a span of 15 bases. The CDR3 spans 13 residues. The CDR3 spells CASQAGAGNEQFF. CDR3 bases: TGTGCCAGCCAGGCAGGGGCCGGGAATGAGCAGTTCTTC. Together with reference TRBV7-9 and TRBJ2-1, the CDR3 gives the full variable domain: DTGVSQNPRHKITKRGQNVTFRCDPISEHNRLYWYRQTLGQGPEFLTYFQNEAQLEKSRLLSDRFSAERPKGSFSTLEIQRTEQGDSAMYLCASQAGAGNEQFFGPGTRLTVL.

This clone was detected a few times. For the CDR3, the DNA is TGTGCCAGCAGGTTCAGGGCCTTTAGCACAGATACGCAGTATTTT. The encoded protein is CASRFRAFSTDTQYF. V usage is TRBV6-1 and J usage is TRBJ2-3; TRBD1 might be the D (5 bases). V was shortened by 6 bases and J by 0 bases, with 13 bases between the two germline ends. Germline values: CDR1 MNHNS, CDR2 SASEGT. The length of the CDR3 is 15 residues.

This chain joins TRBV30 and TRBJ1-1; tentative D call: TRBD1 (6 bases). V was pared by 1 base and J by 1 base, with 13 bases between. CDR1 GTSNPN and CDR2 SVGIG come from the germline V gene (reference sequence). CDR3 size: 15 residues. The CDR3 coding sequence is TGTGCCTGGAGTGACAAGGGACAACCGAACACTGAAGCTTTCTTT. It is translated as CAWSDKGQPNTEAFF.

This clone was observed a few times. This chain connects TRBV7-9 to TRBJ2-3; D may be TRBD2 (5 bases). This CDR3 is built from 16 residues. The V gene's germline CDR1 is SEHNR and CDR2 FQNEAQ (reference sequence). With 1 base removed from V and 0 bases from J, the gap between germline ends came to 11 bases. Here the CDR3 reads CASSLEVARSTDTQYF. Written as DNA, the CDR3 is TGTGCCAGCAGCTTAGAAGTAGCGCGAAGCACAGATACGCAGTATTTT.

The table lists this clone with a few counts. This chain connects TRBV29-1 to TRBJ1-2; 7 nucleotides line up with TRBD1. This CDR3 spans 14 amino acids. V lost 6 bases to trimming and J lost 3 bases; unmatched junction nucleotides: 10. CDR1 is SQVTM and CDR2 is ANQGSEA in the germline V gene. This CDR3 is CSVAQGRGDYGYTF. As DNA, the CDR3 is TGCAGCGTCGCACAGGGGCGTGGGGACTATGGCTACACCTTC.